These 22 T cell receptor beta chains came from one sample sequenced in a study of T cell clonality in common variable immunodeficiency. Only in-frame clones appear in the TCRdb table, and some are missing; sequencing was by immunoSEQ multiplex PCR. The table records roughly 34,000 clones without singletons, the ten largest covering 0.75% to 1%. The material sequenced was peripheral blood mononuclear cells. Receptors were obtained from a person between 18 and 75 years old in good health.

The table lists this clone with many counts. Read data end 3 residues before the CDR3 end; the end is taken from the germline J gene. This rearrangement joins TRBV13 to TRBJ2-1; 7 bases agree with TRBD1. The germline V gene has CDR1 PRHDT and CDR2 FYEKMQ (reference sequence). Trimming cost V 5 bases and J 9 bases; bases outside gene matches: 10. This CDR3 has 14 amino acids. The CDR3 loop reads CASSVTRGRSEQFF. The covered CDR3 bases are TGTGCCAGCAGCGTTACGAGGGGGCGCAGTGAG.

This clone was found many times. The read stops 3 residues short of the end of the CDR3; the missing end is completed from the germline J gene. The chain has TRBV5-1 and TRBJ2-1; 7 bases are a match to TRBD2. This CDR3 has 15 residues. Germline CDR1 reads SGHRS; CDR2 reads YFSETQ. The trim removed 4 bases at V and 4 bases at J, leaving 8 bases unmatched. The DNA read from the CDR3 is TGCGCCAGCAGCGGGGGACTACTACCTTACAATGAG. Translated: CASSGGLLPYNE. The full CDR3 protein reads CASSGGLLPYNEQFF. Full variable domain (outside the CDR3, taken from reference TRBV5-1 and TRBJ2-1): KAGVTQTPRYLIKTRGQQVTLSCSPISGHRSVSWYQQTPGQGLQFLFEYFSETQRNKGNFPGRFSGRQFSNSRSEMNVSTLELGDSALYLCASSGGLLPYNEQFFGPGTRLTVL.

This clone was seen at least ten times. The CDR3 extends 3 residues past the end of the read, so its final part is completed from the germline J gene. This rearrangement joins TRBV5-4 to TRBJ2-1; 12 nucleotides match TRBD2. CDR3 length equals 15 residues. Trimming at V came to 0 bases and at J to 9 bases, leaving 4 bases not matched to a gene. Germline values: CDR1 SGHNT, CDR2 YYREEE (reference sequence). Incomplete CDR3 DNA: TGTGCCAGCAGCTTGGGGACTAGCGGGATGAGTGAG. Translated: CASSLGTSGMSE. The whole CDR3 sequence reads CASSLGTSGMSEQFF.

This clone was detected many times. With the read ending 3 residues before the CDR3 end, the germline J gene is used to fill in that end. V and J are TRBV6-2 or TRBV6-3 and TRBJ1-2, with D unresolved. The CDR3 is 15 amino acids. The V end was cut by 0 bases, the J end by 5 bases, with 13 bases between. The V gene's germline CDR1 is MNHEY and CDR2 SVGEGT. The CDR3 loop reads CASSYSTLRWYGYTF. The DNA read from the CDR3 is TGTGCCAGCAGTTACTCGACTCTGAGATGGTATGGC.

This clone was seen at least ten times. The sequenced part of the CDR3 DNA is TGTGCCAGCTCACCGGCGGAGGTCTATGGC. This codes for CASSPAEVYG. The complete CDR3 sequence is CASSPAEVYGYTF. V gene TRBV18 combines with J gene TRBJ1-2; the D is unclear. The CDR3 extends 3 residues past the end of the read, so its final part is completed from the germline J gene. The CDR3 loop spans 13 amino acids. The V gene's germline CDR1 is KGHSH and CDR2 LQKENI. V was clipped by 3 bases and J by 4 bases, with 9 bases between them.

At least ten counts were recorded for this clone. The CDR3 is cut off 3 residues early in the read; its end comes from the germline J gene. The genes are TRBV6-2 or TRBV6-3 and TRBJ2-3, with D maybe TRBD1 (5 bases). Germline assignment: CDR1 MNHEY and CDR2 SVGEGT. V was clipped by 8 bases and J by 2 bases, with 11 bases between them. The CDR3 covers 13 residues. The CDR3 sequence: CASEGVLTDTQYF. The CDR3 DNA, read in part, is TGTGCCAGCGAAGGGGTCCTCACAGATACG.

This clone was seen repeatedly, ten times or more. CDR3: CASSQPGTRDTEAFF. The sequenced CDR3 bases are TGTGCCAGCAGCCAACCGGGCACTAGGGACACTGAA. The chain employs TRBV4-2 and TRBJ1-1, with no clear D. The CDR3 end is not reached by the read, which stops 3 residues before it; the germline J gene fills it in. The V and J ends lost 2 bases and 3 bases respectively, with 13 bases between them. This CDR3 contains 15 residues. The germline CDR1 and CDR2 sequences are LGHNA and YNFKEQ.

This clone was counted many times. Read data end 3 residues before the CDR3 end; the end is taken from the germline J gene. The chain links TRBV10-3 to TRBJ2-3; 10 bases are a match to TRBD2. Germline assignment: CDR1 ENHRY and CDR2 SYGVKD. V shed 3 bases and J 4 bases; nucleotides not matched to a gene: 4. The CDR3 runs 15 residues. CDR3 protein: CAISELAGSADTQYF. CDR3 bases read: TGTGCCATCAGTGAACTAGCGGGATCGGCAGATACG.

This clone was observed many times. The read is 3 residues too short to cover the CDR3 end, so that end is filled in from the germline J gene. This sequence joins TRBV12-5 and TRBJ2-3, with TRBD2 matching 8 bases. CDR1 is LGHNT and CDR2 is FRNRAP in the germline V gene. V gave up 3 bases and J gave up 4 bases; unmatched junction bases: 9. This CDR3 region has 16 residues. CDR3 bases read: TGTGCTAGTGGTTTAAACGGACTAGCTCTCGCAGATACG. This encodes CASGLNGLALADT. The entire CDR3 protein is CASGLNGLALADTQYF.

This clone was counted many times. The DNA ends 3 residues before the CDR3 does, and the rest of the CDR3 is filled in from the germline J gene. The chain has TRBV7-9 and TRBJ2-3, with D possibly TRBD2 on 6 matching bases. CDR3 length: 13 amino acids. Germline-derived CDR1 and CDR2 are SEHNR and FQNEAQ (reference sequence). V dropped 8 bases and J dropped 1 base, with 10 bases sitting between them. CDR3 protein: CASAASGTDTQYF. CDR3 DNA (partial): TGTGCCAGCGCTGCTAGCGGCACAGATACG. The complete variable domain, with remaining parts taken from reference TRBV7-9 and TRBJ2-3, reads DTGVSQNPRHKITKRGQNVTFRCDPISEHNRLYWYRQTLGQGPEFLTYFQNEAQLEKSRLLSDRFSAERPKGSFSTLEIQRTEQGDSAMYLCASAASGTDTQYFGPGTRLTVL.

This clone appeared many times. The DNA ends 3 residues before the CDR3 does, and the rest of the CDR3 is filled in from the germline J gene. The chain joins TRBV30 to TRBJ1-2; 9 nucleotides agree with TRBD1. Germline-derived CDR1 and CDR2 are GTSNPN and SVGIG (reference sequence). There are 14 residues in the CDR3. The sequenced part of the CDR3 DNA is TGTGCCTGGAGGGAAGGGACAGGGCCCTCCGGC. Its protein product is CAWREGTGPSG. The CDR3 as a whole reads CAWREGTGPSGYTF.

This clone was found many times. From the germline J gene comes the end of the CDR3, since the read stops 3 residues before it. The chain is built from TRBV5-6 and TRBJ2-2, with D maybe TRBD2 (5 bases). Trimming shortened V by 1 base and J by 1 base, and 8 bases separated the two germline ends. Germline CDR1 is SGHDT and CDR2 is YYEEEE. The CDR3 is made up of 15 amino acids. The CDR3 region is CASSLPAGNTGELFF. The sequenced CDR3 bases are TGTGCCAGCAGCTTGCCGGCGGGGAACACCGGGGAG.

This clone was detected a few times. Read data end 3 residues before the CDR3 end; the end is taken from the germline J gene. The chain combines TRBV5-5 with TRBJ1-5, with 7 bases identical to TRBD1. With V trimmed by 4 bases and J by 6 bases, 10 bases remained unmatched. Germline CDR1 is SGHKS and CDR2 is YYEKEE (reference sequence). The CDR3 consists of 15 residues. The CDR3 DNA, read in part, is TGTGCCAGCAGCCACCTGGGTCAGGGGGGTCAGCCC. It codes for CASSHLGQGGQP. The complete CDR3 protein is CASSHLGQGGQPQHF.

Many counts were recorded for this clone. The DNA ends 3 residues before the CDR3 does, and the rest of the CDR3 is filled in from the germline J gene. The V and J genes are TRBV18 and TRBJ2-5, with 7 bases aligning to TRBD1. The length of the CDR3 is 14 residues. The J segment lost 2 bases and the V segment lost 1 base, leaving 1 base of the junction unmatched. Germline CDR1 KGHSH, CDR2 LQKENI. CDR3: CASSPQGAQETQYF. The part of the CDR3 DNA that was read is TGTGCCAGCTCACCACAGGGGGCACAAGAGACC.

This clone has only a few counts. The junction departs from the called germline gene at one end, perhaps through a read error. The sequenced part of the CDR3 DNA is TGTTCCAGCAGCCCTCGGACAGGGGGA. This gives the protein CSSSPRTGG. The whole CDR3 protein is CSSSPRTGGYTF. This chain connects TRBV7-9 to TRBJ1-2; TRBD1 agrees at 10 bases. The observed sequence ends 3 residues before the CDR3 terminus, with the missing tail filled in from the germline J gene. Germline CDR1 SEHNR, CDR2 FQNEAQ (reference sequence). The CDR3 is made up of 12 amino acids.

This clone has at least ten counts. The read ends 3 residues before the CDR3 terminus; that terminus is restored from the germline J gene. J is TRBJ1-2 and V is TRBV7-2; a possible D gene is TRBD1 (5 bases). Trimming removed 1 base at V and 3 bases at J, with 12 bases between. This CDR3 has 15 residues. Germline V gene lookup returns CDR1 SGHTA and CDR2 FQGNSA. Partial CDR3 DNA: TGTGCCAGCAGCTTAGGGGGGGGAAGGGACTATGGC. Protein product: CASSLGGGRDYG. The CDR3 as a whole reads CASSLGGGRDYGYTF.

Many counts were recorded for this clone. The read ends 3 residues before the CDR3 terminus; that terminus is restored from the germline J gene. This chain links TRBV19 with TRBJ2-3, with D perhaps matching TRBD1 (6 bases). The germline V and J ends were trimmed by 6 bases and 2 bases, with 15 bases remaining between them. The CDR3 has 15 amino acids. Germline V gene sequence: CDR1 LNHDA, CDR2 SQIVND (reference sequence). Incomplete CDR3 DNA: TGTGCCAGTAGGCAGACAGGTACCTACACAGATACG. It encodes CASRQTGTYTDT. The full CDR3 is CASRQTGTYTDTQYF. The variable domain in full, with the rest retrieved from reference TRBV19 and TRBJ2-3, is DGGITQSPKYLFRKEGQNVTLSCEQNLNHDAMYWYRQDPGQGLRLIYYSQIVNDFQKGDIAEGYSVSREKKESFPLTVTSAQKNPTAFYLCASRQTGTYTDTQYFGPGTRLTVL.

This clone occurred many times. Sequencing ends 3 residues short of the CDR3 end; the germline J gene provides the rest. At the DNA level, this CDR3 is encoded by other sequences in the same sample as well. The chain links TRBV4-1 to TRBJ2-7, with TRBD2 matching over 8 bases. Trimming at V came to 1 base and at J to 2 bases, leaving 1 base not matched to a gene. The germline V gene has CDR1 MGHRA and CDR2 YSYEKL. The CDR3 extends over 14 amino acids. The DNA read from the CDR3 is TGCGCCAGCAGCCAAGTTAGCGGGGCCTACGAG. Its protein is CASSQVSGAYE. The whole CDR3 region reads CASSQVSGAYEQYF.

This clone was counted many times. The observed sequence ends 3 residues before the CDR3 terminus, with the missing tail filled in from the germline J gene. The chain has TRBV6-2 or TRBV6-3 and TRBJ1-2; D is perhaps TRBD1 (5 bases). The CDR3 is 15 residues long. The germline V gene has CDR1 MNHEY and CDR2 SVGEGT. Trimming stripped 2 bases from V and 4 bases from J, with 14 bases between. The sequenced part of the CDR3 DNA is TGTGCCAGCAGTTACGGGGGGGTTTGGCGCTATGGC. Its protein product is CASSYGGVWRYG. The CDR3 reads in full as CASSYGGVWRYGYTF.

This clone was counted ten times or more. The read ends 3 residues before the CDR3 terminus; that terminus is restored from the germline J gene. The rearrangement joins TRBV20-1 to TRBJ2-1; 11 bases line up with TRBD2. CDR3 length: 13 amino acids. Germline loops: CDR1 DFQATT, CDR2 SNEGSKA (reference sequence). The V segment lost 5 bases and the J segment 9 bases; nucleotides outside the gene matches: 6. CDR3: CSAYTLAGGEQFF. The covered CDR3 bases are TGCAGTGCTTATACCCTAGCGGGAGGTGAG.

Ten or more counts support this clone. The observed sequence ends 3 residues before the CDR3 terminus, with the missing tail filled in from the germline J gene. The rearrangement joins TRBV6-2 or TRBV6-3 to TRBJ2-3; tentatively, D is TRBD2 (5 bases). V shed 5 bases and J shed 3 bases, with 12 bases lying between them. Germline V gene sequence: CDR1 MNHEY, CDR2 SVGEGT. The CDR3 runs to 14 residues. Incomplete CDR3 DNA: TGTGCCAGCAGTGGACTCCGCGGGACAGATACG. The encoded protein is CASSGLRGTDT. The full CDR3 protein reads CASSGLRGTDTQYF.

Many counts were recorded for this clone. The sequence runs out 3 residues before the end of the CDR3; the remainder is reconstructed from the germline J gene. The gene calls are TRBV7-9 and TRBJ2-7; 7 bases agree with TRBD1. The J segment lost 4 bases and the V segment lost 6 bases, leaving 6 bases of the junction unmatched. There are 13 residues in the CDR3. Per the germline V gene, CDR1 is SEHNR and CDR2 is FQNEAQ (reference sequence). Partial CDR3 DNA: TGTGCCAGCAGTAACAGGGGATATTACGAG. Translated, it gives CASSNRGYYE. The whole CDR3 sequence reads CASSNRGYYEQYF.